Listed below are T cell receptor beta chains from one sample, sequenced in a study of regulatory T cells in long-lasting Graves disease. From the multiplex PCR reads, TCRdb called clonotypes with MiXCR, one entry per CDR3 protein. This sample has fewer than 350,000 distinct CDR3 sequences, with about a sixth found just once. Sequencing was performed on peripheral blood mononuclear cells (PBMCs), taken at new diagnosis, from a patient treated with antithyroid drugs. These receptors were obtained from a female donor with Graves disease. The CDR3 runs from the conserved cysteine through the conserved F or W. The D gene is left open where the match is weak. Where a row states a size, it is once, few, many or the class of an expanded clone; other rows omit it.

len: 17; d_gene: TRBD2; abundance: many; j_gene: TRBJ2-5; v_gene: TRBV6-1; CDR3nt: TGTGCCAGCAGCTCGTCCATTAGCGGGGAACTTCAAGAGACCCAGTACTTC; CDR3aa: CASSSSISGELQETQYF
len: 12; d_gene: TRBD1; abundance: many; j_gene: TRBJ1-2; v_gene: TRBV12-3/TRBV12-4; CDR3nt: TGCGCCAGCAGCCCGGGACAGCATGGCTACACCTTC; CDR3aa: CASSPGQHGYTF
len: 13; d_gene: TRBD1; abundance: .; j_gene: TRBJ1-1; v_gene: TRBV25-1; CDR3nt: TGTGCCAGCAGGTATGGGACAGGGACTGAAGCTTTCTTT; CDR3aa: CASRYGTGTEAFF
len: 15; d_gene: TRBD2; abundance: many; j_gene: TRBJ2-1; v_gene: TRBV12-3/TRBV12-4; CDR3nt: TGTGCCAGCAGCACCGAGCGCGGGAGAGGCGATGAGCAGTTCTTC; CDR3aa: CASSTERGRGDEQFF
len: 15; d_gene: .; abundance: many; j_gene: TRBJ2-3; v_gene: TRBV11-3; CDR3nt: TGTGCCAGCAGCCCGGGACGGCCAGTAACAGATACGCAGTATTTT; CDR3aa: CASSPGRPVTDTQYF
len: 16; d_gene: TRBD2; abundance: many; j_gene: TRBJ2-1; v_gene: TRBV28; CDR3nt: TGTGCCAGCAGTTTACCCCTAGCGGACGCCTACAATGAGCAGTTCTTC; CDR3aa: CASSLPLADAYNEQFF
len: 14; d_gene: .; abundance: .; j_gene: TRBJ2-7; v_gene: TRBV7-9; CDR3nt: TGTGCCAGCAGCTTAGCAGACAACTCCTACGAGCAGTACTTC; CDR3aa: CASSLADNSYEQYF
len: 16; d_gene: .; abundance: many; j_gene: TRBJ2-3; v_gene: TRBV3-1; CDR3nt: TGTGCCAGCAGCCAAGATCGGCGGGGCGGTGGGGATACGCAGTATTTT; CDR3aa: CASSQDRRGGGDTQYF
len: 15; d_gene: .; abundance: many; j_gene: TRBJ2-7; v_gene: TRBV11-3; CDR3nt: TGTGCCAGCAGCCCGCTCACCGGGACGGTATACGAGCAGTACTTC; CDR3aa: CASSPLTGTVYEQYF
len: 14; d_gene: .; abundance: many; j_gene: TRBJ1-2; v_gene: TRBV12-3/TRBV12-4; CDR3nt: TGTGCCAGCAGTTTATCAGGGACTGGCTATGGCTACACCTTC; CDR3aa: CASSLSGTGYGYTF
len: 15; d_gene: TRBD2; abundance: many; j_gene: TRBJ2-1; v_gene: TRBV18; CDR3nt: TGTGCCAGCTCAGCCAGCGGGGGTCCCTACAATGAGCAGTTCTTC; CDR3aa: CASSASGGPYNEQFF
len: 13; d_gene: TRBD2; abundance: .; j_gene: TRBJ2-7; v_gene: TRBV19; CDR3nt: TGTGCCAGTAGTAAACAAGCGGGGGGCGAGCAGTACTTC; CDR3aa: CASSKQAGGEQYF
len: 14; d_gene: .; abundance: many; j_gene: TRBJ2-5; v_gene: TRBV10-3; CDR3nt: TGTGCCATCAGTACCGGACAGAGTCAAGAGACCCAGTACTTC; CDR3aa: CAISTGQSQETQYF
len: 11; d_gene: .; abundance: many; j_gene: TRBJ1-2; v_gene: TRBV11-2; CDR3nt: TGTGCCAGCAGTCCCCAGGGGTTACACACCTTC; CDR3aa: CASSPQGLHTF
len: 14; d_gene: .; abundance: many; j_gene: TRBJ1-1; v_gene: TRBV28; CDR3nt: TGTGCCAGCAGCTTAAACATCAGGGTTCGTGAAGCTTTCTTT; CDR3aa: CASSLNIRVREAFF
len: 14; d_gene: TRBD1; abundance: many; j_gene: TRBJ1-1; v_gene: TRBV7-9; CDR3nt: TGTGCCAGCAGCTGGGGACAGGGGGCCACTGAAGCTTTCTTT; CDR3aa: CASSWGQGATEAFF
len: 13; d_gene: .; abundance: .; j_gene: TRBJ1-3; v_gene: TRBV29-1; CDR3nt: TGCAGCGTTGGAGAGGGTCTTGGATACACCATATATTTT; CDR3aa: CSVGEGLGYTIYF
len: 14; d_gene: .; abundance: many; j_gene: TRBJ2-3; v_gene: TRBV19; CDR3nt: TGTGCCAGTAGTATCGAGAGGGAGGTAGATACGCAGTATTTT; CDR3aa: CASSIEREVDTQYF
len: 15; d_gene: .; abundance: many; j_gene: TRBJ2-2; v_gene: TRBV2; CDR3nt: TGTGCCAGCAGTCGGGACTCCCGAAACACCGGGGAGCTGTTTTTT; CDR3aa: CASSRDSRNTGELFF
len: 15; d_gene: .; abundance: many; j_gene: TRBJ1-6; v_gene: TRBV11-2; CDR3nt: TGTGCCAGCAGCCCGGCTCTGGGCCGGGGTTCACCCCTCCACTTT; CDR3aa: CASSPALGRGSPLHF
len: 13; d_gene: .; abundance: .; j_gene: TRBJ2-7; v_gene: TRBV2; CDR3nt: TGTGCCAGCAGGTACCCGGGACGGCACGAGCAGTACTTC; CDR3aa: CASRYPGRHEQYF
len: 12; d_gene: TRBD1; abundance: .; j_gene: TRBJ1-1; v_gene: TRBV10-2; CDR3nt: TGCGCCAGCAGTGTTGGGGACAGCCAAGCTTCCTTT; CDR3aa: CASSVGDSQASF
len: 14; d_gene: TRBD2; abundance: many; j_gene: TRBJ2-1; v_gene: TRBV28; CDR3nt: TGTGCCAGCAGTGAAACTAGCGGGAACCATGAGCAGTTCTTC; CDR3aa: CASSETSGNHEQFF
len: 16; d_gene: TRBD1; abundance: .; j_gene: TRBJ1-4; v_gene: TRBV5-1; CDR3nt: TGCGCCAGCAGCTTGGCCGGGGACAGGATAGGGGAAAAACTGTTTTTT; CDR3aa: CASSLAGDRIGEKLFF
len: 14; d_gene: .; abundance: .; j_gene: TRBJ2-7; v_gene: TRBV15; CDR3nt: TGTGCCACCGGACTCCGGGACACTTCCTACGAGCAGTACTTC; CDR3aa: CATGLRDTSYEQYF
len: 15; d_gene: TRBD2; abundance: .; j_gene: TRBJ2-3; v_gene: TRBV7-9; CDR3nt: TGTGCCAGCAGCTCCCAAGCGGGGGGCACAGATACGCAGTATTTT; CDR3aa: CASSSQAGGTDTQYF
len: 15; d_gene: TRBD2; abundance: many; j_gene: TRBJ2-2; v_gene: TRBV28; CDR3nt: TGTGCCAGCAGTTCTTCACTAGCGGCCACCGGGGAGCTGTTTTTT; CDR3aa: CASSSSLAATGELFF
len: 12; d_gene: .; abundance: .; j_gene: TRBJ1-1; v_gene: TRBV28; CDR3nt: TGTGCCAGCGTCGGGGGTTTCACTGAAGCTTTCTTT; CDR3aa: CASVGGFTEAFF
len: 16; d_gene: TRBD2; abundance: few; j_gene: TRBJ2-1; v_gene: TRBV7-9; CDR3nt: TGTGCCAGCAGCTTACGACTAGCGGGAGCCACCAATGAGCAGTTCTTC; CDR3aa: CASSLRLAGATNEQFF
len: 14; d_gene: TRBD1; abundance: .; j_gene: TRBJ2-3; v_gene: TRBV5-1; CDR3nt: TGCGCCAGCAGCGAAGGACAGGTCACAGATACGCAGTATTTT; CDR3aa: CASSEGQVTDTQYF
len: 14; d_gene: .; abundance: many; j_gene: TRBJ2-7; v_gene: TRBV28; CDR3nt: TGTGCCAGCACCTGGGGGACGGCGGGCTACGAGCAGTACTTC; CDR3aa: CASTWGTAGYEQYF
len: 12; d_gene: .; abundance: .; j_gene: TRBJ2-1; v_gene: TRBV9; CDR3nt: TGTGCCAGCGCACTCCGGGACCAGAAGCAGTTCTTC; CDR3aa: CASALRDQKQFF
len: 13; d_gene: .; abundance: many; j_gene: TRBJ2-5; v_gene: TRBV2; CDR3nt: TGTGCCAGCAGACCCAGAGTAGGGGAGACCCAGTACTTC; CDR3aa: CASRPRVGETQYF
len: 13; d_gene: TRBD2; abundance: .; j_gene: TRBJ2-3; v_gene: TRBV20-1; CDR3nt: TGCAGTGCCAAAGTAGCGGGCCCAGATACGCAGTATTTT; CDR3aa: CSAKVAGPDTQYF
len: 14; d_gene: .; abundance: few; j_gene: TRBJ1-5; v_gene: TRBV27; CDR3nt: TGTGCCAGCAGCCCCGGGTTTAGCAATCAGCCCCAGCATTTT; CDR3aa: CASSPGFSNQPQHF
len: 14; d_gene: .; abundance: many; j_gene: TRBJ2-5; v_gene: TRBV7-9; CDR3nt: TGTGCCAGCAGCCACTGGACGGGACAAGAGACCCAGTACTTC; CDR3aa: CASSHWTGQETQYF
len: 15; d_gene: TRBD1; abundance: many; j_gene: TRBJ2-7; v_gene: TRBV18; CDR3nt: TGTGCCAGCTCACCGAACCGGGACAGGGTTTACGAGCAGTACTTC; CDR3aa: CASSPNRDRVYEQYF
len: 13; d_gene: .; abundance: many; j_gene: TRBJ1-5; v_gene: TRBV20-1; CDR3nt: TGCAGTGCTCATGCGAGGGGCAATCAGCCCCAGCATTTT; CDR3aa: CSAHARGNQPQHF